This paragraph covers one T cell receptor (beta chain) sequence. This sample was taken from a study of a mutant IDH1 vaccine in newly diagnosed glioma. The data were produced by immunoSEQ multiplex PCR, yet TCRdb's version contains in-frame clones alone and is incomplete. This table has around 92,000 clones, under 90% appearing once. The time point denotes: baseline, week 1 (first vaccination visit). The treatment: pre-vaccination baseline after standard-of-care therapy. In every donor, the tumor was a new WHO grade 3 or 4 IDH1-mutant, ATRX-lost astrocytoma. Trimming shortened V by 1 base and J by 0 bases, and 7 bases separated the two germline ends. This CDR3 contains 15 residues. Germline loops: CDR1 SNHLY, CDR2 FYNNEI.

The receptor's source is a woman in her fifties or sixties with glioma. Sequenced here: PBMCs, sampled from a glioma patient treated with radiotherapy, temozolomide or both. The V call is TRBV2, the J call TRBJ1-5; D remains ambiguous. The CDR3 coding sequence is TGTGCCAGCAGTGAAGGGGCATATAGCAATCAGCCCCAGCATTTT. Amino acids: CASSEGAYSNQPQHF.